The 8 T cell receptor beta chains in this list originate from one sample, sequenced in a study of Graves' ophthalmopathy and Graves' hyperthyroidism. The authors amplified TCR beta CDR3 regions, and they did so from RNA transcripts for repertoire sequencing. RT-PCR was first run with HTBI primers, then multiplex PCR in a second round. Using its own MiXCR run on the multiplex PCR reads, TCRdb lists one record per CDR3 protein. The data show hundreds of thousands of distinct CDR3 sequences, about two fifths seen once. Material: peripheral blood. All receptors derive from an adult man with Graves' ophthalmopathy.

The CDR3, as DNA: TGCAGCGTTGCTGGACAGGGCGTCACTGAAGCTTTCTTT. It specifies CSVAGQGVTEAFF. The chain uses TRBV29-1 and TRBJ1-1; TRBD1 matches 8 bases. The CDR3 totals 13 residues. V shed 4 bases, J shed 4 bases, and the junction held 5 bases outside the gene matches. The germline CDR1 and CDR2 sequences are SQVTM and ANQGSEA. Using reference TRBV29-1 and TRBJ1-1 for the parts outside the CDR3, the full variable domain is SAVISQKPSRDICQRGTSLTIQCQVDSQVTMMFWYRQQPGQSLTLIATANQGSEATYESGFVIDKFPISRPNLTFSTLTVSNMSPEDSSIYLCSVAGQGVTEAFFGQGTRLTVV.

This clonotype was counted many times. The CDR3 here is CSVDTAYEQYF. CDR3 DNA sequence: TGCAGCGTTGACACTGCCTACGAGCAGTACTTC. The chain carries TRBV29-1 and TRBJ2-7; no definite D call. CDR1 SQVTM and CDR2 ANQGSEA come from the germline V gene. The CDR3 loop spans 11 amino acids. The V and J ends lost 3 bases and 2 bases respectively, with 5 bases between them.

This chain connects TRBV10-3 to TRBJ2-7; 9 bases are shared with TRBD1. Trimming took 4 bases from V and 1 from J; bases not matched to a gene: 5. The CDR3 runs 15 residues. Germline CDR1 and CDR2: ENHRY and SYGVKD. This CDR3 is CAISVTGQGSYEQYF. CDR3 DNA: TGTGCCATCAGTGTTACGGGACAGGGATCCTACGAGCAGTACTTC.

This clonotype was seen at least ten times. V and J are TRBV24-1 and TRBJ2-5; D remains ambiguous. The CDR3 is 14 amino acids. In germline, CDR1 is KGHDR, CDR2 SFDVKD. V was pared by 4 bases and J by 1 base, with 9 bases between. In DNA form, the CDR3 reads TGTGCCACCAGTGACCCGGTGGTCCAAGAGACCCAGTACTTC. The encoded protein is CATSDPVVQETQYF.

Notes on this clonotype: One base away lies a much larger clone, so this may be a sequencing read error. The chain uses TRBV5-6 and TRBJ1-5; D unresolved. The CDR3 length is 15 residues. CDR1 SGHDT and CDR2 YYEEEE come from the germline V gene. Trimming cost V 7 bases and J 2 bases, with 16 bases left between them. The CDR3 spells CASGTLTSGNQPQHF. DNA for the CDR3: TGTGCCAGCGGTACACTAACGAGCGGCAATCAGCCCCAGCATTTT.

The chain joins TRBV7-3 to TRBJ2-5; 7 bases are a match to TRBD1. The CDR3 contains 14 residues. The germline V gene encodes CDR1 SGHTA and CDR2 FQGTGA. The V segment lost 5 bases and the J segment 4 bases; nucleotides outside the gene matches: 7. The DNA for the CDR3 is TGTGCCAGCAGCCAAGAACAGGGGAGAGAGACCCAGTACTTC. This codes for CASSQEQGRETQYF.

A remark on this clonotype: Given a much more abundant clone one base away, this may be a read error. The rearrangement joins TRBV5-1 to TRBJ2-5, with 7 bases lining up with TRBD1. Germline V gene data show CDR1 as SGHRS and CDR2 as YFSETQ. This CDR3 contains 15 residues. CDR3 residues: CVSRLSQGSPETQYF. DNA for the CDR3: TGCGTCAGCCGACTATCACAGGGGAGTCCGGAGACCCAGTACTTC.

The chain uses TRBV6-1 and TRBJ2-7; 8 bases agree with TRBD2. CDR1 MNHNS and CDR2 SASEGT come from the germline V gene. This CDR3 spans 15 amino acids. Unmatched junction bases numbered 9, after V lost 8 bases and J lost 0 bases. Here the CDR3 DNA reads TGTGCCAGCCGGACTAGCCCAAGGAGCTCCTACGAGCAGTACTTC. This codes for CASRTSPRSSYEQYF.